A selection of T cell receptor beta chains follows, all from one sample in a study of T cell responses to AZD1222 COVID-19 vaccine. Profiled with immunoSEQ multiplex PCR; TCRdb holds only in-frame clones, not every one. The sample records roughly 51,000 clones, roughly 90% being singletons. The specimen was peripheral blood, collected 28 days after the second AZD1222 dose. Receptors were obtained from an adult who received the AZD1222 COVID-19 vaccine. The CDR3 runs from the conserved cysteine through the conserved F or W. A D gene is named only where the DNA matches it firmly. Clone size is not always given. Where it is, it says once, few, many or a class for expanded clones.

CDR3: CASSLFMLSGPYSNQPQHF; DNA: TGTGCCAGCAGCTTGTTCATGTTGTCTGGGCCTTATAGCAATCAGCCCCAGCATTTT; J: TRBJ1-5; V: TRBV5-5; D: NA; size: NA
CDR3: CASSDAAAARETQYF; DNA: TGTGCCAGCAGTGACGCGGCAGCAGCGCGAGAGACCCAGTACTTC; J: TRBJ2-5; V: TRBV2; D: NA; size: NA
CDR3: CASSWGIRAGDGHGEQFF; DNA: TGTGCCAGCAGCTGGGGGATTCGGGCGGGAGACGGGCATGGTGAGCAGTTCTTC; J: TRBJ2-1; V: TRBV11-3; D: TRBD2; size: once
CDR3: CASSRGTSQYF; DNA: TGTGCCAGCAGCCGTGGGACATCTCAGTACTTC; J: TRBJ2-7; V: TRBV6-5; D: NA; size: NA
CDR3: CASSTLAGNQETQYF; DNA: TGTGCCAGCAGCACACTAGCGGGCAACCAAGAGACCCAGTACTTC; J: TRBJ2-5; V: TRBV11-3; D: TRBD2; size: once
CDR3: CATSSNSGGNYNEQFF; DNA: TGTGCCACCAGCAGTAATAGCGGGGGAAACTACAATGAGCAGTTCTTC; J: TRBJ2-1; V: TRBV15; D: TRBD2; size: NA
CDR3: CASSQMAGGWVGEQFF; DNA: TGTGCCAGCAGCCAAATGGCGGGAGGCTGGGTAGGTGAGCAGTTCTTC; J: TRBJ2-1; V: TRBV9; D: TRBD2; size: NA
CDR3: CASSQTSDTQYF; DNA: TGTGCCAGCAGCCAAACCTCAGATACGCAGTATTTT; J: TRBJ2-3; V: TRBV7-2; D: NA; size: NA
CDR3: CASSRGGVTQYF; DNA: TGTGCCAGCAGCCGAGGGGGAGTTACGCAGTATTTT; J: TRBJ2-3; V: TRBV5-4; D: NA; size: NA
CDR3: CASSQGQYGYTF; DNA: TGCGCCAGCAGCCAAGGACAGTATGGCTACACCTTC; J: TRBJ1-2; V: TRBV4-1; D: NA; size: NA
CDR3: CASSSYRGSSGNTIYF; DNA: TGTGCCAGCAGCTCCTACAGGGGAAGCTCTGGAAACACCATATATTTT; J: TRBJ1-3; V: TRBV7-2; D: TRBD1; size: NA
CDR3: CAWSVNLMRGTGANVLTF; DNA: TGTGCCTGGAGTGTTAACTTGATGAGGGGAACTGGGGCCAACGTCCTGACTTTC; J: TRBJ2-6; V: TRBV30; D: NA; size: NA
CDR3: CASSLETYEQYF; DNA: TGTGCCAGCAGCTTGGAAACCTACGAGCAGTACTTC; J: TRBJ2-7; V: TRBV5-8; D: NA; size: NA
CDR3: CASSLAPTSNQPQHF; DNA: TGCGCCAGCAGCTTGGCACCGACGAGCAATCAGCCCCAGCATTTT; J: TRBJ1-5; V: TRBV5-1; D: NA; size: NA
CDR3: CASSPSRGRNQPQHF; DNA: TGTGCCAGTAGCCCAAGTAGGGGCCGCAATCAGCCCCAGCATTTT; J: TRBJ1-5; V: TRBV19; D: NA; size: NA
CDR3: CASSGTGAQGTGELFF; DNA: TGTGCCAGCAGCGGGACGGGTGCCCAAGGCACCGGGGAGCTGTTTTTT; J: TRBJ2-2; V: TRBV11-1; D: NA; size: NA
CDR3: CASSQTNTGELFF; DNA: TGTGCCAGCAGCCAGACGAACACCGGGGAGCTGTTTTTT; J: TRBJ2-2; V: TRBV7-9; D: NA; size: NA
CDR3: CATSDSHEQFF; DNA: TGTGCCACCAGTGATAGTCATGAGCAGTTCTTC; J: TRBJ2-1; V: TRBV24-1; D: NA; size: NA
CDR3: CASSLQGARSNQPQHF; DNA: TGTGCCAGCAGCCTACAGGGGGCGCGAAGCAATCAGCCCCAGCATTTT; J: TRBJ1-5; V: TRBV2; D: TRBD1; size: NA
CDR3: CASSTLWNTEAFF; DNA: TGTGCCAGCAGTACCCTCTGGAACACTGAAGCTTTCTTT; J: TRBJ1-1; V: TRBV2; D: NA; size: NA
CDR3: CASSQDLATGDYEQYF; DNA: TGCGCCAGCAGCCAAGACTTGGCGACAGGGGACTACGAGCAGTACTTC; J: TRBJ2-7; V: TRBV4-1; D: TRBD1; size: NA
CDR3: CASSDRSSGRNEQFF; DNA: TGTGCCAGCAGCGACCGAAGCTCTGGGAGGAATGAGCAGTTCTTC; J: TRBJ2-1; V: TRBV11-3; D: NA; size: once
CDR3: CAWRPAGGLTQYF; DNA: TGTGCCTGGAGGCCGGCAGGGGGTTTGACCCAGTACTTC; J: TRBJ2-5; V: TRBV30; D: TRBD1; size: NA
CDR3: CAWSEEAGQPQHF; DNA: TGTGCCTGGAGTGAGGAGGCGGGGCAGCCCCAGCATTTT; J: TRBJ1-5; V: TRBV30; D: NA; size: once
CDR3: CASSLSTGPSYEQYF; DNA: TGCGCCAGCAGCTTGTCTACAGGTCCCTCCTACGAGCAGTACTTC; J: TRBJ2-7; V: TRBV5-1; D: NA; size: NA
CDR3: CASSLSPLGLGETQYF; DNA: TGCGCCAGTAGCTTGTCTCCCCTCGGGCTAGGGGAGACCCAGTACTTC; J: TRBJ2-5; V: TRBV5-1; D: NA; size: NA
CDR3: CASTSGSLAKNIQYF; DNA: TGTGCCAGCACCAGTGGGAGTCTAGCCAAAAACATTCAGTACTTC; J: TRBJ2-4; V: TRBV5-8; D: NA; size: NA
CDR3: CASSLDGVRFSGEQYF; DNA: TGTGCCAGCAGCTTGGATGGGGTTCGCTTTAGCGGGGAGCAGTACTTC; J: TRBJ2-7; V: TRBV5-4; D: TRBD2; size: NA
CDR3: CASSLKGASWSSYNEQFF; DNA: TGTGCCAGCAGCTTAAAAGGGGCTAGCTGGAGCTCCTACAATGAGCAGTTCTTC; J: TRBJ2-1; V: TRBV7-8; D: NA; size: NA
CDR3: CASSGRQGSYNEQFF; DNA: TGCGCCAGCAGCGGGCGGCAGGGTTCCTACAATGAGCAGTTCTTC; J: TRBJ2-1; V: TRBV5-1; D: NA; size: NA
CDR3: CASSGQGASGETQYF; DNA: TGTGCCAGCAGTGGGCAGGGGGCGTCGGGGGAGACCCAGTACTTC; J: TRBJ2-5; V: TRBV2; D: TRBD1; size: NA
CDR3: CASSQQRGSNTGELFF; DNA: TGTGCCAGTAGTCAACAGCGGGGCTCAAACACCGGGGAGCTGTTTTTT; J: TRBJ2-2; V: TRBV19; D: TRBD2; size: NA
CDR3: CASSIAGGATDTQYF; DNA: TGTGCCAGCAGTATAGCGGGAGGGGCCACAGATACGCAGTATTTT; J: TRBJ2-3; V: TRBV6-5; D: TRBD2; size: once
CDR3: CASSLDNWKQGRANEKLFF; DNA: TGTGCCAGCAGCTTAGATAATTGGAAACAGGGTAGAGCTAATGAAAAACTGTTTTTT; J: TRBJ1-4; V: TRBV11-2; D: NA; size: once
CDR3: CASSIGRQGGREAFF; DNA: TGTGCCAGTAGTATAGGAAGACAGGGGGGCCGGGAAGCTTTCTTT; J: TRBJ1-1; V: TRBV19; D: TRBD1; size: NA
CDR3: CASSYGQVNTEAFF; DNA: TGTGCCAGCAGTTACGGGCAGGTTAACACTGAAGCTTTCTTT; J: TRBJ1-1; V: TRBV6-6; D: NA; size: NA
CDR3: CASSSGTGGYQPQHF; DNA: TGTGCCAGCAGTTCGGGGACAGGGGGCTATCAGCCCCAGCATTTT; J: TRBJ1-5; V: TRBV6-5; D: TRBD1; size: NA
CDR3: CASGPLQGADEKLFF; DNA: TGTGCCAGCGGACCATTACAGGGGGCTGATGAAAAACTGTTTTTT; J: TRBJ1-4; V: TRBV25-1; D: TRBD1; size: NA
CDR3: CAWSRQGRELFF; DNA: TGTGCCTGGAGCCGACAAGGCAGGGAGCTGTTTTTT; J: TRBJ2-2; V: TRBV30; D: NA; size: NA
CDR3: CATSDRVPYGYTF; DNA: TGCGCCACCTCGGACAGGGTGCCCTATGGCTACACCTTC; J: TRBJ1-2; V: TRBV10-2; D: TRBD1; size: NA
CDR3: CSVQQGNSYNEQFF; DNA: TGCAGCGTCCAACAGGGCAACTCCTACAATGAGCAGTTCTTC; J: TRBJ2-1; V: TRBV29-1; D: NA; size: NA
CDR3: CASSAQTGVGGYTF; DNA: TGTGCCAGTAGTGCCCAGACAGGGGTCGGAGGCTACACCTTC; J: TRBJ1-2; V: TRBV19; D: TRBD1; size: NA
CDR3: CASSVDRDRGVNTEAFF; DNA: TGTGCCAGCAGCGTAGACCGGGACAGGGGGGTGAACACTGAAGCTTTCTTT; J: TRBJ1-1; V: TRBV9; D: TRBD1; size: few
CDR3: CAIGQAEGPLHF; DNA: TGTGCCATCGGGCAGGCCGAGGGGCCCCTCCACTTT; J: TRBJ1-6; V: TRBV11-3; D: NA; size: NA
CDR3: CASSPGTAHQPQHF; DNA: TGTGCCAGCAGTCCGGGGACAGCCCATCAGCCCCAGCATTTT; J: TRBJ1-5; V: TRBV11-2; D: TRBD1; size: NA
CDR3: CASSVLGRSTEAFF; DNA: TGTGCCAGCAGCGTTCTCGGTAGGTCCACTGAAGCTTTCTTT; J: TRBJ1-1; V: TRBV11-3; D: NA; size: few
CDR3: CASSPPTLREIQYF; DNA: TGTGCCAGCTCACCACCGACGTTGCGGGAAATTCAGTACTTC; J: TRBJ2-4; V: TRBV18; D: NA; size: NA
CDR3: CASSPLGGSGNTIYF; DNA: TGTGCCAGCAGCCCCCTGGGAGGCTCTGGAAACACCATATATTTT; J: TRBJ1-3; V: TRBV6-5; D: NA; size: NA
CDR3: CASSPSPGTGGGEQFF; DNA: TGTGCCAGCTCACCCAGTCCCGGGACAGGGGGTGGTGAGCAGTTCTTC; J: TRBJ2-1; V: TRBV18; D: TRBD1; size: NA
CDR3: CASSRAGQETQYF; DNA: TGTGCCAGCAGCAGGGCAGGCCAAGAGACCCAGTACTTC; J: TRBJ2-5; V: TRBV21-1; D: NA; size: NA
CDR3: CASSDRDGRPLHF; DNA: TGTGCCAGCAGTGACAGGGATGGGAGGCCCCTCCACTTT; J: TRBJ1-6; V: TRBV6-4; D: NA; size: NA